What follows are 12 T cell receptor beta chains derived from one specimen sequenced in a study of shared clonotypes between healthy human individuals. Here immunoSEQ multiplex PCR was the method, and the copy in TCRdb shows in-frame clones only, minus some. The data show hundreds of thousands of clones, 55% to 75% seen once. The sequenced material came from memory CD4+ T cells sorted from blood. Subset meaning: CD45RA-negative fraction. The receptors were sampled from a woman under 40 in good health.

Concerning this clone itself: The sample contains more than one DNA sequence encoding this CDR3. This chain connects TRBV28 to TRBJ2-7; 7 bases fit TRBD1. CDR1 is MDHEN and CDR2 is SYDVKM in the germline V gene. The CDR3 runs to 13 residues. Unmatched junction bases numbered 8, after V lost 5 bases and J lost 7 bases. The CDR3 protein is CASSPDRVREQYF. CDR3 DNA: TGTGCCAGCAGTCCCGACAGGGTGCGGGAGCAGTACTTC.

The chain uses TRBV28 and TRBJ1-5; 10 bases match TRBD1. V gave up 9 bases and J gave up 4 bases; unmatched junction bases: 6. The germline V gene has CDR1 MDHEN and CDR2 SYDVKM. The CDR3 consists of 14 residues. The CDR3 DNA is TGTGCCAGTTCGGACAGGGGGTGGAATCAGCCCCAGCATTTT. This codes for CASSDRGWNQPQHF. The variable domain in full, completed from reference TRBV28 and TRBJ1-5, reads DVKVTQSSRYLVKRTGEKVFLECVQDMDHENMFWYRQDPGLGLRLIYFSYDVKMKEKGDIPEGYSVSREKKERFSLILESASTNQTSMYLCASSDRGWNQPQHFGDGTRLSIL.

This chain uses TRBV19 with TRBJ1-5; D is perhaps TRBD1 (5 bases). The CDR3 consists of 16 residues. From germline, CDR1 is LNHDA and CDR2 SQIVND (reference sequence). V shed 3 bases and J shed 4 bases, with 16 bases lying between them. The CDR3 region is CASSITPGLANQPQHF. The DNA for the CDR3 is TGTGCCAGTAGTATCACTCCAGGGCTAGCAAATCAGCCCCAGCATTTT. Full variable domain (outside the CDR3, taken from reference TRBV19 and TRBJ1-5): DGGITQSPKYLFRKEGQNVTLSCEQNLNHDAMYWYRQDPGQGLRLIYYSQIVNDFQKGDIAEGYSVSREKKESFPLTVTSAQKNPTAFYLCASSITPGLANQPQHFGDGTRLSIL.

This sequence joins TRBV10-3 and TRBJ2-5; 7 bases are shared with TRBD2. The ends lost 6 bases at V and 2 bases at J; junction bases unmatched: 6. CDR3 length: 14 residues. Germline V gives CDR1 ENHRY, CDR2 SYGVKD. The CDR3 DNA reads TGTGCCATCAGCGTAGCGGGTTCTCAAGAGACCCAGTACTTC. Protein: CAISVAGSQETQYF.

V and J are TRBV5-1 and TRBJ2-5; 9 bases are shared with TRBD2. The CDR3 extends over 14 amino acids. V trimming: 4 bases; J trimming: 5 bases; junction bases outside the gene matches: 6. Germline CDR1 and CDR2: SGHRS and YFSETQ. CDR3 sequence (DNA): TGCGCCAGCAGCCGGGGGACTAGCAGGGAGACCCAGTACTTC. Its translation is CASSRGTSRETQYF.

The chain uses TRBV5-6 and TRBJ2-2; D perhaps matches TRBD1 (5 bases). Per germline, CDR1 SGHDT and CDR2 YYEEEE. The CDR3 totals 14 residues. V gave up 4 bases and J gave up 0 bases, with 7 bases separating them. The CDR3: CASSRQPNTGELFF. The CDR3 DNA reads as TGTGCCAGCAGCCGACAGCCGAACACCGGGGAGCTGTTTTTT.

The chain carries TRBV5-4 and TRBJ1-2; D unresolved. V was trimmed by 4 bases and J by 4 bases, leaving 8 bases between them. This CDR3 has 12 residues. CDR1 SGHNT and CDR2 YYREEE come from the germline V gene (reference sequence). CDR3 in amino acids: CASSAGTYGYTF. The CDR3 DNA is TGTGCCAGCAGCGCGGGAACCTATGGCTACACCTTC. Together with reference TRBV5-4 and TRBJ1-2, the CDR3 gives the full variable domain: ETGVTQSPTHLIKTRGQQVTLRCSSQSGHNTVSWYQQALGQGPQFIFQYYREEENGRGNFPPRFSGLQFPNYSSELNVNALELDDSALYLCASSAGTYGYTFGSGTRLTVV.

This chain uses TRBV27 with TRBJ2-1; the D gene is possibly TRBD1 (5 bases). V lost 7 bases and J lost 6, with 16 bases in between. The CDR3 extends over 14 amino acids. Germline V lookup: CDR1 MNHEY, CDR2 SMNVEV (reference sequence). In DNA, the CDR3 is TGTGCCAGCAAGACCCCCAGGGTAACCAATGAGCAGTTCTTC. Its protein is CASKTPRVTNEQFF.

The chain recombines TRBV7-4 with TRBJ2-7; D may be TRBD2 (6 bases). The CDR3 runs 15 residues. V lost 1 base and J lost 5, with 15 bases in between. CDR1 and CDR2 from the germline V gene are SGHVT and SQSDAQ. The CDR3 is CASSLGKLAVHEQYF. CDR3 nucleotide sequence: TGTGCCAGCAGCTTAGGTAAACTAGCTGTACACGAGCAGTACTTC.

The CDR3 reads CATPGAYEQYF. The CDR3 bases are TGTGCCACCCCGGGGGCCTACGAGCAGTACTTC. This chain links TRBV6-1 with TRBJ2-7, with TRBD2 as a possible D gene (6 bases). The CDR3 runs to 11 residues. CDR1 is MNHNS, CDR2 SASEGT, per germline. Trimming left V 10 bases short and J 2 bases short, with 9 bases between.

V is TRBV28 and J is TRBJ2-7; 9 positions match TRBD1. Per the germline V gene, CDR1 is MDHEN and CDR2 is SYDVKM. The CDR3 sequence is 14 residues long. V shed 3 bases, J shed 6 bases, and the junction held 6 bases outside the gene matches. CDR3 sequence: CASSLRGQGSEQYF. CDR3 bases: TGTGCCAGCAGTTTGAGGGGACAGGGATCCGAGCAGTACTTC.

This clone was counted a few times. The chain is built from TRBV27 and TRBJ2-7; the match to TRBD1 covers 10 bases. The CDR3 spans 15 residues. V lost 5 bases and J lost 2; bases outside the gene matches: 6. Germline lookup yields CDR1 MNHEY and CDR2 SMNVEV (reference sequence). Here the CDR3 reads CASSPTGTGAYEQYF. In DNA, the CDR3 is TGTGCCAGCAGTCCCACCGGGACAGGGGCCTACGAGCAGTACTTC.